This TCR beta chain was sequenced during a study of blood T cell repertoires in COVID-19. About the study: From the United States, Italy and Spain came samples of acute and convalescent COVID-19. Sample material is recorded as cDNA or gDNA derived from T cells, B-cell-depleted T cells, or PBMCs.

Germline CDR1 and CDR2: SGHNT and YENEEA. The CDR3 has 14 residues. Trimming removed 5 bases from V and 6 bases from J; junction bases left unmatched: 6. As processed by the authors: Quantification of nucleated cells was approximated via reference gene primer amplification. Profiled with immunoSEQ multiplex PCR; TCRdb holds only in-frame clones, not every one. D and trimming were read from the DNA, whereas the V and J calls and clone size are those reported in that table. In the table there are about 250,000 clones, about 85% of which are singletons. The gene calls are TRBV11-3 and TRBJ2-1, with 8 bases that match TRBD2. Material: peripheral blood. The TCR was taken from a man aged 18 to 30 with active or convalescent COVID-19. CDR3 protein: CASSVGGTSNEQFF. Written as DNA, the CDR3 is TGTGCCAGCAGCGTTGGAGGGACTAGCAATGAGCAGTTCTTC.